This T cell receptor beta chain comes out of a study of STAT5B mutations in CD4+ large granular lymphocyte leukemia. Per the authors' pipeline: Productive clonotypes were detectable down to 2.59 x 10-5 frequency. The repertoire was sequenced with immunoSEQ multiplex PCR; TCRdb's copy has only in-frame clones and lacks some. The DNA was the basis for D and trimming; V, J and clone size are from that table. Among around 23,000 clones listed, about 81% were seen once. Study-wide findings and caveats: No patients shared main leukemic clonotypes, though around 27% appeared at low frequency elsewhere. Patient CD4-sorted repertoires looked more clonal than healthy CD4+ repertoires, even without putative leukemic clones.

The sample holds one count of this clone. The antigen is undetermined. This TCR derives from a human donor in good health. Sequenced: CD4+ T cells from blood buffy coats.

CDR3 region: CASSPQGLNTEAFF. The DNA of the CDR3 is TGTGCCAGCAGCCCCCAGGGCCTGAACACTGAAGCTTTCTTT. The genes are TRBV6-6 and TRBJ1-1; tentatively, D is TRBD1 (5 bases). Germline V gene lookup returns CDR1 MNHNY and CDR2 SVGAGI (reference sequence). V lost 6 bases and J lost 0, with 11 bases in between. There are 14 residues in the CDR3.